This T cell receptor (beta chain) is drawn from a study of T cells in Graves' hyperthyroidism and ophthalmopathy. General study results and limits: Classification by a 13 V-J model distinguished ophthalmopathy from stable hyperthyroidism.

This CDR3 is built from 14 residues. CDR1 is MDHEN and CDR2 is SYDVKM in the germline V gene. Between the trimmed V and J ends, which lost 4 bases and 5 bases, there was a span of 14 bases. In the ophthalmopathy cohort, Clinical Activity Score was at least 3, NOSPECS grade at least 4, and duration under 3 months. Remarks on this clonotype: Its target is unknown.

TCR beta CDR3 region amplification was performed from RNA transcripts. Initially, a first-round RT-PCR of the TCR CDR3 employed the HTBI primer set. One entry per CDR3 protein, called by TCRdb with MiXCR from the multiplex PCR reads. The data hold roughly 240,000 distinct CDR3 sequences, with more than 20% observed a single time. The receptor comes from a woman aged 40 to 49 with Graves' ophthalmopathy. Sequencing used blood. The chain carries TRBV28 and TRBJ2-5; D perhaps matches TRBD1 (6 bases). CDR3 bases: TGTGCCAGCAGTTCTTCACAGGGTCGGGAGACCCAGTACTTC. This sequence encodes CASSSSQGRETQYF.